This note documents a single T cell receptor beta chain sequence. Losses at the gene ends were 8 bases for V and 6 bases for J; bases not matched to a gene: 12. Germline V gene sequence: CDR1 MNHEY, CDR2 SMNVEV (reference sequence). The CDR3 is made up of 16 amino acids. In the original workflow: Reference gene primer amplification yielded estimated nucleated cell counts. Repertoires were generated with immunoSEQ multiplex PCR, while TCRdb's copy carries only in-frame clones and drops some. V and J calls and clone size are those listed in that table; D and trimming were worked out from the DNA. The sample carries 50,000 or so clones, approximately 90% recorded once. This sample is part of a study of blood T cell repertoires in COVID-19. Looking at the study overall: There were acute and convalescent COVID-19 samples, and they came from the United States, Italy and Spain. From T cells, B-cell-depleted T cells, or PBMCs came the material, which was cDNA or gDNA.

This clonotype was sampled from a woman older than 75 with acute or convalescent COVID-19. The rearrangement joins TRBV27 to TRBJ1-5; TRBD1 matches at 11 bases. Input material: peripheral blood. The CDR3 DNA follows: TGTGCCAGCCGGACAGGGGGCCAATTCTACGGTCAGCCCCAGCATTTT. The encoded protein is CASRTGGQFYGQPQHF.